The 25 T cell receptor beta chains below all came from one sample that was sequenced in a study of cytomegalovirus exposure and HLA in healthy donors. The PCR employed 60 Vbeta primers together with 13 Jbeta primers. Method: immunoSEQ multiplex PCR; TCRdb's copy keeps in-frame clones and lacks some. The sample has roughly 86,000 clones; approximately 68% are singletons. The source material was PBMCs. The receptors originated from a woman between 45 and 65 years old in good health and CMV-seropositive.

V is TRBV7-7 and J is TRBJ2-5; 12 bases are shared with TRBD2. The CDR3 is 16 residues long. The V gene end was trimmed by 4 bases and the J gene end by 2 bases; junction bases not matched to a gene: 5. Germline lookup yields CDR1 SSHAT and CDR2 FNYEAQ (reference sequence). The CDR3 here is CASSSRLAGAQETQYF. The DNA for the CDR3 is TGTGCCAGCAGCTCCCGACTAGCGGGGGCACAAGAGACCCAGTACTTC. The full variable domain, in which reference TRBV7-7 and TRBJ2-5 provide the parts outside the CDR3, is GAGVSQSPRYKVTKRGQDVTLRCDPISSHATLYWYQQALGQGPEFLTYFNYEAQPDKSGLPSDRFSAERPEGSISTLTIQRTEQRDSAMYRCASSSRLAGAQETQYFGPGTRLLVL.

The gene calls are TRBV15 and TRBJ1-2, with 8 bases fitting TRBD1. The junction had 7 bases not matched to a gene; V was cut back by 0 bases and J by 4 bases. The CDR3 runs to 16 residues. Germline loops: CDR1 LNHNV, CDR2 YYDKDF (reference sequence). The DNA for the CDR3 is TGTGCCACCAGCAGAGAAAAGGGCAGGGGGCCCTATGGCTACACCTTC. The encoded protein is CATSREKGRGPYGYTF. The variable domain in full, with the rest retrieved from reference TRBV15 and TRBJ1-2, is DAMVIQNPRYQVTQFGKPVTLSCSQTLNHNVMYWYQQKSSQAPKLLFHYYDKDFNNEADTPDNFQSRRPNTSFCFLDIRSPGLGDTAMYLCATSREKGRGPYGYTFGSGTRLTVV.

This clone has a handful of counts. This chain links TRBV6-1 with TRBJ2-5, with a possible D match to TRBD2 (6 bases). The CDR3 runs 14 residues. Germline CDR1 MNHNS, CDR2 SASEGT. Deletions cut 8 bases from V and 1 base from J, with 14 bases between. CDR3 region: CASGRLGFQETQYF. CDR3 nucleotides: TGTGCCAGCGGCAGACTAGGCTTCCAAGAGACCCAGTACTTC.

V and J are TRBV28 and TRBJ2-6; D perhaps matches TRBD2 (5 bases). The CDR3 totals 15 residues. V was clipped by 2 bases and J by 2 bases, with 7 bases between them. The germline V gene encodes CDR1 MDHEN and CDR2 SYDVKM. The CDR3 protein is CASSLIGAGANVLTF. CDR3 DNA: TGTGCCAGCAGTTTAATCGGGGCTGGGGCCAACGTCCTGACTTTC.

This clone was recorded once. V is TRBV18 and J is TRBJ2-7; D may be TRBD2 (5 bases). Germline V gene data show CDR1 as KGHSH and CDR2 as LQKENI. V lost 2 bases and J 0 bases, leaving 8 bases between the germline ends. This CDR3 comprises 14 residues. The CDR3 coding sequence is TGTGCCAGCTCACCAAGCGGTAACTCCTACGAGCAGTACTTC. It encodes CASSPSGNSYEQYF. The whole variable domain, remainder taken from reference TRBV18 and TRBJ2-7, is NAGVMQNPRHLVRRRGQEARLRCSPMKGHSHVYWYRQLPEEGLKFMVYLQKENIIDESGMPKERFSAEFPKEGPSILRIQQVVRGDSAAYFCASSPSGNSYEQYFGPGTRLTVT.

In nucleotides, the CDR3 is TGTGCCAGCAGGGCCCGGGCAACTAATGAAAAACTGTTTTTT. Its translation is CASRARATNEKLFF. The chain carries TRBV2 and TRBJ1-4; no clear D gene. In germline, CDR1 is SNHLY, CDR2 FYNNEI. V was pared by 6 bases and J by 0 bases, with 8 bases between. The CDR3 covers 14 residues.

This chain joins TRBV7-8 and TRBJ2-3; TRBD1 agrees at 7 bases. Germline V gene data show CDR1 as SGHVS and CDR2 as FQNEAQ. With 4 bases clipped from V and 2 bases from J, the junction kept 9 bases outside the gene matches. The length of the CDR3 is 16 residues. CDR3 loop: CASSYRRDSNTDTQYF. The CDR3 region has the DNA TGTGCCAGCAGCTACCGCCGGGACAGCAACACAGATACGCAGTATTTT.

Here the CDR3 reads CASSPRGGAPTNTGELFF. The CDR3 DNA is TGTGCCAGCAGCCCTAGAGGGGGGGCGCCGACGAACACCGGGGAGCTGTTTTTT. The J gene is TRBJ2-2, the V gene TRBV9, with D possibly TRBD2 on 7 matching bases. CDR1 is SGDLS, CDR2 YYNGEE, per germline. Trimming removed 4 bases at V and 0 bases at J, with 19 bases between. The CDR3 is 18 amino acids.

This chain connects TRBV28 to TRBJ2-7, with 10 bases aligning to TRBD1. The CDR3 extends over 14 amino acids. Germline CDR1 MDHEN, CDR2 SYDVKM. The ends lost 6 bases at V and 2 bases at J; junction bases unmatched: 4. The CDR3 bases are TGTGCCAGCAGCTTCGGGACAGGGGCCTACGAGCAGTACTTC. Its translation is CASSFGTGAYEQYF.

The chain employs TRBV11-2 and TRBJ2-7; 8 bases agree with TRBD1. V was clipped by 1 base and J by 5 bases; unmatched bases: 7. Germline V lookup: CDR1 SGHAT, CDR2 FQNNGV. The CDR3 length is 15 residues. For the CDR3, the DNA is TGTGCCAGCAGCTTAGGACAGGGGACTTTTCACGAGCAGTACTTC. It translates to CASSLGQGTFHEQYF.

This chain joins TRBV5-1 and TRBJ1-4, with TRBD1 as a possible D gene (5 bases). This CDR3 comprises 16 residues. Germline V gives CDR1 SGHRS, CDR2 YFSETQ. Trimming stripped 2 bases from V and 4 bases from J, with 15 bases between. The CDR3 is CASSFSEGRSNEKLFF. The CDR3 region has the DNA TGCGCCAGCAGCTTTTCGGAGGGGAGGAGTAATGAAAAACTGTTTTTT.

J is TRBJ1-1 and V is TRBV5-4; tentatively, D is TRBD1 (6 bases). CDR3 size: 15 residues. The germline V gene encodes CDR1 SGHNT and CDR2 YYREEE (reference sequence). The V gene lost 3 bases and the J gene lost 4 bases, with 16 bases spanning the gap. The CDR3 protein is CASSSTIQGITEAFF. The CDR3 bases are TGTGCCAGCAGCTCCACTATACAGGGTATCACTGAAGCTTTCTTT.

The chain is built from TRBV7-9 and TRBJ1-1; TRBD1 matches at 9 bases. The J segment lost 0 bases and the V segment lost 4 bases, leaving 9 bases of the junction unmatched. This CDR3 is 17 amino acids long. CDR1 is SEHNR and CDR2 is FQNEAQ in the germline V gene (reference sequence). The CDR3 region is CASSSPGQGFMNTEAFF. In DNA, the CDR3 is TGTGCCAGCAGCTCCCCCGGACAGGGGTTCATGAACACTGAAGCTTTCTTT.

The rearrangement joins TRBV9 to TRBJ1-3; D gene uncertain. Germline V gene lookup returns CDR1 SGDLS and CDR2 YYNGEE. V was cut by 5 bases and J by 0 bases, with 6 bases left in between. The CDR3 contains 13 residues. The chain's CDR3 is CASSVSSGNTIYF. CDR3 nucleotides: TGTGCCAGCAGTGTCAGCTCTGGAAACACCATATATTTT.

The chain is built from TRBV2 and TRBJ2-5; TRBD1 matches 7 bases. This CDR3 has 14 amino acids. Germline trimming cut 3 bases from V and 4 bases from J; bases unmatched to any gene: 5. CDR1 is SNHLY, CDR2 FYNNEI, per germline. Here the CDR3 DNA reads TGTGCCAGCAGTGACGTGCCAGGGGGAGAGACCCAGTACTTC. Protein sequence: CASSDVPGGETQYF.

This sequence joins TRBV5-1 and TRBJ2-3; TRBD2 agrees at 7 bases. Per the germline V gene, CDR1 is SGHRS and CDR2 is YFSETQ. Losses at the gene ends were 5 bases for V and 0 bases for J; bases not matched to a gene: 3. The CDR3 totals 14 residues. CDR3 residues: CASRPSGSTDTQYF. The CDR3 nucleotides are TGCGCCAGCAGACCTAGCGGTAGCACAGATACGCAGTATTTT.

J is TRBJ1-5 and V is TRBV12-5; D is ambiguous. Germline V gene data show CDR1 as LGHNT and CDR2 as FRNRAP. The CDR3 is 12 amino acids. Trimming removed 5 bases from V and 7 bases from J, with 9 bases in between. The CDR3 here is CASGPEGQPQHF. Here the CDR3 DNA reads TGTGCTAGTGGTCCTGAGGGACAGCCCCAGCATTTT.

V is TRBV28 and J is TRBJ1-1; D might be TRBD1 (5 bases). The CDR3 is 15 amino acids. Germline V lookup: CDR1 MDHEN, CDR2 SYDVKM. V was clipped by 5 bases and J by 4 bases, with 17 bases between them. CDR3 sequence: CASSNTGTLGTEAFF. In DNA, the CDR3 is TGTGCCAGCAGTAACACCGGGACTCTGGGCACTGAAGCTTTCTTT.

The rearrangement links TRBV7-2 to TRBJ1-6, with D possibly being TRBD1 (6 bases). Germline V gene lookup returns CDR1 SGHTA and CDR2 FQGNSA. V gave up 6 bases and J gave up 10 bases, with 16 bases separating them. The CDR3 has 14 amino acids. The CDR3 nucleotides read TGTGCCAGCAGAACTGGGAGGGGGGGATCACCCCTCCACTTT. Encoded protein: CASRTGRGGSPLHF.

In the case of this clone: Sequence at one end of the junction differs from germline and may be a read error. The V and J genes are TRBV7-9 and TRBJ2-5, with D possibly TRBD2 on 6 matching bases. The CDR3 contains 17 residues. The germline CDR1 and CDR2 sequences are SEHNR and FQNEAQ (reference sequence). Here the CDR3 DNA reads TGTTCCAGCAGCCCGGGTGCGGAGGAGGGGAGTCAAGAGACCCAGTACTTC. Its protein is CSSSPGAEEGSQETQYF. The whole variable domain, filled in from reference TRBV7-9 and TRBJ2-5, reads DTGVSQNPRHKITKRGQNVTFRCDPISEHNRLYWYRQTLGQGPEFLTYFQNEAQLEKSRLLSDRFSAERPKGSFSTLEIQRTEQGDSAMYLCSSSPGAEEGSQETQYFGPGTRLLVL.

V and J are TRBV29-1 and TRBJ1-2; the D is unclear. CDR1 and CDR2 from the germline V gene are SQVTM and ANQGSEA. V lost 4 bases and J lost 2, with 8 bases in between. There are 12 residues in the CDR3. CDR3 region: CSVVRANYGYTF. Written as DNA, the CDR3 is TGCAGCGTTGTCCGCGCAAACTATGGCTACACCTTC.

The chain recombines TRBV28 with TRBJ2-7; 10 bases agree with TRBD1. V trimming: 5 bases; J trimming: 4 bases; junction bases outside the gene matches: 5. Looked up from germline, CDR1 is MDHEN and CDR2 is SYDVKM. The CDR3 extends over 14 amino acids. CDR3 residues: CASSQGDRGYEQYF. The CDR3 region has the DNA TGTGCCAGCAGTCAAGGGGACAGGGGATACGAGCAGTACTTC. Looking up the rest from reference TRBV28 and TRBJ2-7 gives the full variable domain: DVKVTQSSRYLVKRTGEKVFLECVQDMDHENMFWYRQDPGLGLRLIYFSYDVKMKEKGDIPEGYSVSREKKERFSLILESASTNQTSMYLCASSQGDRGYEQYFGPGTRLTVT.

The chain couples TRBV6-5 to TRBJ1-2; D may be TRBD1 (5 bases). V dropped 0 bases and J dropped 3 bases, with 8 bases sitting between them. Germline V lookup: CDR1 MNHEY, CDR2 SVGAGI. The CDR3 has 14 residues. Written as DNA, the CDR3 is TGTGCCAGCAGTTACTCGAACAGGCACTATGGCTACACCTTC. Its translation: CASSYSNRHYGYTF.

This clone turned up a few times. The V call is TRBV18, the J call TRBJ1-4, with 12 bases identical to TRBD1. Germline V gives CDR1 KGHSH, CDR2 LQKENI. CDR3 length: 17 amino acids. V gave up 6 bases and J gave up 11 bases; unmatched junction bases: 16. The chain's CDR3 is CASSLFPPGTGGEKLFF. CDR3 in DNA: TGTGCCAGCTCCCTCTTCCCCCCCGGGACAGGGGGCGAGAAACTGTTTTTT.

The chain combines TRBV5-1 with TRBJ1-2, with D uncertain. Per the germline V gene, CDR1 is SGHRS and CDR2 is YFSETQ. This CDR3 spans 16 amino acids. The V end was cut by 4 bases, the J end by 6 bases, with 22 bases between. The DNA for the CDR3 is TGCGCCAGCAGCATCCACGTCCAGGCAGGAGGCAATGGCTACACCTTC. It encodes CASSIHVQAGGNGYTF.